This T cell receptor (beta chain) appears in the sequencing data of a study of cytomegalovirus exposure and HLA in healthy donors. Study results and caveats: Researchers reported in a later analysis that a missense DCLRE1C variant was tied to TCR beta V- and J-gene trimming. After further analysis at a later stage, roughly 15,000 TCR beta sequences were associated with HLA alleles at 0.05 false discovery rate.

The PCR made use of 60 Vbeta and 13 Jbeta primers. Produced via immunoSEQ multiplex PCR; TCRdb's table is partial and in-frame only. This repertoire shows 120,000 to 150,000 clones, 60% to 85% found once; its top ten account for about 3.8%. The CDR3 runs 15 residues. Germline assignment: CDR1 WNHNN and CDR2 SYGVQD (reference sequence). Germline trimming cut 0 bases from V and 6 bases from J; bases unmatched to any gene: 5. As concerns this clone: Its target is not known.

Sequenced: PBMCs. This rearrangement joins TRBV10-1 to TRBJ1-1; 9 bases agree with TRBD1. The source of this sequence is a man aged 18 to 29 in good health and CMV-seronegative. The CDR3 bases are TGCGCCAGCAGTGAGTCGGGACAGGGTAAGGCTGAAGCTTTCTTT. This sequence encodes CASSESGQGKAEAFF.